This T cell receptor (beta chain) was recorded in a study of cytomegalovirus exposure and HLA in healthy donors. CDR3 size: 14 residues. V lost 2 bases and J 6 bases, leaving 12 bases between the germline ends. CDR1 MRHNA and CDR2 SNTAGT come from the germline V gene. The assay was immunoSEQ multiplex PCR, and TCRdb's table has in-frame clones only and misses some. The sample carries tens of thousands of clones, around 96% recorded once. Material: PBMCs. This TCR derives from a man aged 18 to 30 in good health and CMV-seronegative. The chain uses TRBV6-4 and TRBJ2-3, with unresolved D. The CDR3 DNA reads TGTGCCAGCAGTGACGCCAGTCCAGGCGATACGCAGTATTTT. Protein: CASSDASPGDTQYF.